The source of this TCR beta chain is a study of tissue T cells after allogeneic stem cell transplantation. Overall study findings and caveats: Limitations included a small, clinically heterogeneous cohort and limited sampling depth.

Sequencing of TCRbeta CDR3 at survey depth gave sequences and template counts. The table came from immunoSEQ multiplex PCR; TCRdb's copy has only in-frame clones and leaves some out. The sample holds about 2,500 clones, 60% to 80% seen once. The CDR3 covers 15 residues. Germline V gene sequence: CDR1 FNHDT, CDR2 SITEND (reference sequence). Trimming took off 4 bases at V and 1 base at J, with 13 bases between the two ends. This clone was seen only a few times. The antigen is not known. Each gene name is a mouse one. The read halts 1 residue ahead of the CDR3 end, with the missing end drawn from the germline J gene.

The rearrangement links TRBV19 to TRBJ2-3; D remains unclear. The specimen was gut tissue. This receptor was taken from a female BALB/c mouse in good health. MHC haplotype: H2-d. The CDR3 sequence is CASSPRKGGAETLYF. The covered CDR3 bases are TGTGCCAGCAGTCCCCGGAAGGGTGGTGCAGAAACGCTGTAT.